The sequence of this TCR beta chain was determined in a study of cytomegalovirus exposure and HLA in healthy donors. Study-level findings and limits: Donor immune exposure was known only as CMV serostatus. DRB1 had the most TCR associations and HLA-C the fewest, a later analysis found, with rates varying by HLA locus. The authors later found HLA-associated TCR beta chains more clonally expanded than equally common others.

The PCR used 60 Vbeta and 13 Jbeta primers. Profiling relied on immunoSEQ multiplex PCR, and the TCRdb table lists in-frame clones only, not all of them. The sample holds about 130,000 clones; roughly three quarters are singletons and the top ten take roughly 3%. This CDR3 is 13 amino acids long. V was clipped by 4 bases and J by 7 bases, with 14 bases between them. Germline CDR1 is MDHEN and CDR2 is SYDVKM. Remarks on this clone: Its cognate antigen is unknown.

The V and J genes are TRBV28 and TRBJ2-7; no definite D call. Sequences were obtained from PBMCs. The sequence derives from a middle-aged man in good health and CMV-seronegative. The CDR3 region is CASSSPQKREQYF. The CDR3 DNA follows: TGTGCCAGCAGTTCCCCCCAAAAGAGGGAGCAGTACTTC.